This T cell receptor (beta chain) was profiled in a study of blood T cell repertoires in COVID-19. The table came from immunoSEQ multiplex PCR; TCRdb's copy has only in-frame clones and leaves some out. Of over 55,000 clones listed, more than 70% are singletons. The CDR3 is made up of 17 amino acids. CDR1 LGHDT and CDR2 YNNKEL come from the germline V gene (reference sequence). With V trimmed by 0 bases and J by 8 bases, 13 bases remained unmatched. The sequence was collected from a man between 50 and 59 years old with active COVID-19. This chain uses TRBV3-1 (or the pseudogene TRBV3-2) with TRBJ1-2; 9 bases fit TRBD1. Sample: peripheral blood. CDR3 amino acids: CASSQDNPGTGTEGYTF. CDR3 nucleotide sequence: TGTGCCAGCAGCCAAGACAATCCCGGGACAGGGACGGAGGGCTACACCTTC.